This TCR beta chain was recorded in a study of early T cells in non-severe SARS-CoV-2 infection. A single record per CDR3 protein comes from TCRdb applying MiXCR to the 5' RACE reads. The table records some 49,000 distinct CDR3 sequences, around 8% of them present only once. Germline CDR1 GTSNPN, CDR2 SVGIG (reference sequence). This CDR3 region has 14 residues. Trimming shortened V by 0 bases and J by 5 bases, and 13 bases separated the two germline ends. The sequence was collected from an adult who was a healthcare worker with PCR-confirmed SARS-CoV-2 infection or an uninfected control (not recorded which). Sequencing was performed on whole blood. This chain joins TRBV30 and TRBJ1-1, with D perhaps matching TRBD1 (6 bases). This CDR3 is CAWSVTRGYTEAFF. The CDR3 region has the DNA TGTGCCTGGAGTGTTACCAGGGGTTATACTGAAGCTTTCTTT.